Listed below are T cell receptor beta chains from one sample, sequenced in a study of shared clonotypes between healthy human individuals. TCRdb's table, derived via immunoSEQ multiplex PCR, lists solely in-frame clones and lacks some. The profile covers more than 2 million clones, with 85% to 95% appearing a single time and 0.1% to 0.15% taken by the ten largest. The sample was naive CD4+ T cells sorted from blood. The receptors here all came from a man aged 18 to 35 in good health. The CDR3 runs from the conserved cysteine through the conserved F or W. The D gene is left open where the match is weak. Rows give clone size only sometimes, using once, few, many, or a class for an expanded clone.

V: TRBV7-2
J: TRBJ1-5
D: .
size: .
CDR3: CASSPETRPAGPQHF
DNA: TGTGCCAGCAGCCCCGAAACCAGGCCGGCAGGGCCCCAGCATTTT

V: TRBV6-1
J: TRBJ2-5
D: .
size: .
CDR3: CASSEKGRGETQYF
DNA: TGTGCCAGCAGTGAAAAGGGAAGAGGAGAGACCCAGTACTTC

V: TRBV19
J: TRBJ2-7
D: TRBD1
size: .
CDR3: CASRGQGALSYEQYF
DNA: TGTGCCAGTAGGGGACAGGGAGCCCTCTCCTACGAGCAGTACTTC

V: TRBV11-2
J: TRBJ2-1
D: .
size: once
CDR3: CASSLVGMGPQEQFF
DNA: TGTGCCAGCAGCTTAGTGGGGATGGGGCCTCAAGAGCAGTTCTTC

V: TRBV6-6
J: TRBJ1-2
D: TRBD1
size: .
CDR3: CATSDRGNYGYTF
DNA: TGTGCCACTTCGGACAGGGGAAACTATGGCTACACCTTC

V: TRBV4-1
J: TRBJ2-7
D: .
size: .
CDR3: CASSQETDFTSYEQYF
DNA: TGCGCCAGCAGCCAAGAAACGGACTTCACCTCCTACGAGCAGTACTTC

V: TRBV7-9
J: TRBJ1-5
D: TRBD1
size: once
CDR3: CASSPQGTNQPQHF
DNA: TGTGCCAGCAGTCCACAGGGGACAAATCAGCCCCAGCATTTT

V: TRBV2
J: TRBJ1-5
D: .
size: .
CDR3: CASSLGHQLSNQPQHF
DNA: TGTGCCAGCAGCCTGGGACACCAACTGAGCAATCAGCCCCAGCATTTT

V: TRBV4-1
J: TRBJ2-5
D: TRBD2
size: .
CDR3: CASSQAGLAGEGETQYF
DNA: TGCGCCAGCAGCCAAGCCGGACTAGCGGGAGAGGGGGAGACCCAGTACTTC

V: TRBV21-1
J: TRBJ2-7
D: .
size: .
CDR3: CASTDREDYYEQYF
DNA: TGTGCCAGCACCGACAGGGAGGACTACTACGAGCAGTACTTC

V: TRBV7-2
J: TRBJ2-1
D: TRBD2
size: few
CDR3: CASSLGGLANEQFF
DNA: TGTGCCAGCAGCTTAGGGGGACTAGCGAATGAGCAGTTCTTC

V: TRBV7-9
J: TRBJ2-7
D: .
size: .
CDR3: CASSVTPPPRGLYEQYF
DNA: TGTGCCAGCAGCGTAACTCCCCCCCCGCGGGGGCTTTACGAGCAGTACTTC

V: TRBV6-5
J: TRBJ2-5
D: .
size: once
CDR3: CASRPSWAQETQYF
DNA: TGTGCCAGCAGACCCTCATGGGCACAAGAGACCCAGTACTTC

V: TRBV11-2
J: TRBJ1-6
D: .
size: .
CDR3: CASSLGLDSPLHF
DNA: TGTGCCAGCAGCTTAGGTCTGGATTCACCCCTCCACTTT

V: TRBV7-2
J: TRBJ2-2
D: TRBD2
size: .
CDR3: CASSLGGKYTGELFF
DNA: TGTGCCAGCAGCCTCGGGGGGAAGTACACCGGGGAGCTGTTTTTT

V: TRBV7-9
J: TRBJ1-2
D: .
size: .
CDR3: CASSLNQGRGYTF
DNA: TGTGCCAGCAGCTTAAATCAAGGTCGTGGCTACACCTTC

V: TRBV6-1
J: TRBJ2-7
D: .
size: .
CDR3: CASSETRTVGSYEQYF
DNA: TGTGCCAGCAGTGAAACCCGGACCGTAGGGTCCTACGAGCAGTACTTC

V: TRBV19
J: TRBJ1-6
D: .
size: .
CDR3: CASTDGYNSPLHF
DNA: TGTGCCAGTACGGACGGCTATAATTCACCCCTCCACTTT

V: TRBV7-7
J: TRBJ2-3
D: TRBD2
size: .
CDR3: CASSFRVSGRLGDTQYF
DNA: TGTGCTAGCAGCTTTCGGGTTAGCGGGAGGTTGGGAGATACGCAGTATTTT

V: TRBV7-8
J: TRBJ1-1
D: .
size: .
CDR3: CASSGGVSPEAFF
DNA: TGTGCCTCCTCCGGGGGCGTAAGTCCTGAAGCTTTCTTT

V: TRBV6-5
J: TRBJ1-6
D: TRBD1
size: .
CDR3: CASSRQGEGNSPLHF
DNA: TGTGCCAGCAGCCGACAGGGGGAAGGTAATTCACCCCTCCACTTT

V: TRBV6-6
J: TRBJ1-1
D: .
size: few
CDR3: CASSYLQPNTEAFF
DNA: TGTGCCAGCAGTTACTTACAGCCTAACACTGAAGCTTTCTTT

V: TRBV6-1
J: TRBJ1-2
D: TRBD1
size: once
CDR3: CASRNPGQGDYGYTF
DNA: TGTGCCAGCAGGAACCCGGGACAGGGGGACTATGGCTACACCTTC

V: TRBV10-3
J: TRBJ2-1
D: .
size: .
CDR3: CAISAWDGYNEQFF
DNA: TGTGCCATCAGTGCATGGGACGGATACAATGAGCAGTTCTTC

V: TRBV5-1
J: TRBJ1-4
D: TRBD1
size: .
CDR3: CASSWGGQAHIRNEKLFF
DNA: TGCGCCAGCAGCTGGGGGGGACAGGCCCATATTCGCAATGAAAAACTGTTTTTT

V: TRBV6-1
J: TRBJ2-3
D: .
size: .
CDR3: CASRKGLDTDTQYF
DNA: TGTGCCAGCAGGAAGGGACTTGACACAGATACGCAGTATTTT

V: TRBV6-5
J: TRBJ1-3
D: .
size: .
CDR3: CASSYSAAVGYTIYF
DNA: TGTGCCAGCAGTTACTCAGCGGCAGTTGGGTACACCATATATTTT

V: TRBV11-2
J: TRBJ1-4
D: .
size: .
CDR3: CASSLLPDLASPEKLFF
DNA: TGTGCCAGCAGCCTCTTACCCGATCTAGCGTCCCCTGAAAAACTGTTTTTT

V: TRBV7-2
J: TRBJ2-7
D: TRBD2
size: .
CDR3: CASSVSSGTGEQYF
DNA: TGTGCCAGCAGCGTATCTAGCGGGACGGGCGAGCAGTACTTC

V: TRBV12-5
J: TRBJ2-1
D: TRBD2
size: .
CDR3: CASGLVIIRAGAPYNEQFF
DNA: TGTGCTAGTGGTTTGGTAATAATTCGAGCGGGAGCCCCCTACAATGAGCAGTTCTTC

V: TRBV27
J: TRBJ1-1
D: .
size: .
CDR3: CASSLSPGQNTEAFF
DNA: TGTGCCAGCAGTTTATCCCCAGGACAGAACACTGAAGCTTTCTTT

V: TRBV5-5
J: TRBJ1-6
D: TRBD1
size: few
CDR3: CASSQGQAFNNSPLHF
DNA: TGTGCCAGCAGCCAGGGACAGGCGTTTAATAATTCACCCCTCCACTTT

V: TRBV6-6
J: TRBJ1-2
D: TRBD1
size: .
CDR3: CASSYPDRVGGYTF
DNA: TGTGCCAGCAGTTACCCGGACAGGGTAGGGGGCTACACCTTC

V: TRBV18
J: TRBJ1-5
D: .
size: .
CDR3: CASSPGGISNQPQHF
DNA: TGTGCCAGCTCACCTGGGGGTATCAGCAATCAGCCCCAGCATTTT

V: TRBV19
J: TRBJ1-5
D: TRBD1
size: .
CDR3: CASTAGQGGNQPQHF
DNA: TGTGCCAGTACTGCCGGACAGGGTGGGAATCAGCCCCAGCATTTT

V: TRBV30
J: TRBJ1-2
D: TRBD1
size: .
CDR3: CAWSARRAGTGGSYGYTF
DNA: TGTGCCTGGAGTGCACGACGAGCCGGGACAGGCGGGAGCTATGGCTACACCTTC

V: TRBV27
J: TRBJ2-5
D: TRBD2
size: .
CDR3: CASLPNRLADRETQYF
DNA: TGTGCCAGCCTCCCTAACCGGCTAGCGGACCGGGAGACCCAGTACTTC

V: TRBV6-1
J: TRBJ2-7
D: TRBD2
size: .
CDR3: CASSEVYGSGRAFDEQYF
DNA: TGTGCCAGCAGTGAAGTGTATGGCAGCGGGAGGGCCTTCGACGAGCAGTACTTC

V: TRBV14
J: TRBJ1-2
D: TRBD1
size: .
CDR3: CASSHIGTGDYGYTF
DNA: TGTGCCAGCAGCCACATCGGGACAGGGGACTATGGCTACACCTTC

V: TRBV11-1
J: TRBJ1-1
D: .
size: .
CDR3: CASSLEVGANTEAFF
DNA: TGTGCCAGCAGCTTAGAAGTCGGGGCGAACACTGAAGCTTTCTTT

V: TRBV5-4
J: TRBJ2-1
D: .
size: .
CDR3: CASSFLLGDNEQFF
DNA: TGTGCCAGCAGCTTTTTGTTGGGAGACAATGAGCAGTTCTTC